The 12 T cell receptor beta chains below were found in one sample sequenced in a study of regulatory T cells in long-lasting Graves disease. Researchers made TCR beta libraries by using iRepertoire HTBI primers and running Arm-PCR on CDR3 regions. TCRdb re-derived calls from the multiplex PCR reads in MiXCR, one entry per CDR3 protein. In the table there are 560,000 or so distinct CDR3 sequences, 16% of which are singletons. Time point here: newly diagnosed GD, antithyroid drugs for less than 3 months. From PBMCs, RNA was extracted and then used to make the TCR library. The sample was also linked to a second study, of T cells in Graves' hyperthyroidism and ophthalmopathy.

The sequences come from peripheral blood mononuclear cells (PBMCs), collected at new diagnosis, from a patient treated with antithyroid drugs. These receptors all come from a man in his late teens or twenties with Graves disease.

This clonotype has at least ten counts. This chain joins TRBV11-2 and TRBJ2-2; 9 nucleotides agree with TRBD1. In germline, CDR1 is SGHAT, CDR2 FQNNGV. The CDR3 consists of 16 residues. The trim removed 5 bases at V and 6 bases at J, leaving 10 bases unmatched. Here the CDR3 reads CASSPWTGEDSGELFF. DNA of the CDR3: TGTGCCAGCAGCCCGTGGACAGGGGAAGACTCCGGGGAGCTGTTTTTT.

This clonotype was seen many times. The chain combines TRBV24-1 with TRBJ2-5, with D maybe TRBD1 (5 bases). This CDR3 spans 13 amino acids. Germline loops: CDR1 KGHDR, CDR2 SFDVKD. With 2 bases removed from V and 6 bases from J, the gap between germline ends came to 9 bases. In DNA, the CDR3 is TGTGCCACCAGTGATTCCAGGGTGCAGACCCAGTACTTC. Translation gives CATSDSRVQTQYF.

The chain uses TRBV3-1 and TRBJ2-2; weak D call: TRBD2 (6 bases). CDR3 size: 14 residues. V lost 7 bases, J lost 4 bases, and 13 bases lay in between. The V gene's germline CDR1 is LGHDT and CDR2 YNNKEL (reference sequence). The DNA of the CDR3 is TGTGCCAGCACACGTACGGAGGGCACCGGGGAGCTGTTTTTT. Translated, it gives CASTRTEGTGELFF.

This clonotype was detected ten times or more. The genes are TRBV29-1 and TRBJ2-7; 11 bases align to TRBD1. J was trimmed by 6 bases and V by 6 bases; bases with no gene match: 10. Germline V gene sequence: CDR1 SQVTM, CDR2 ANQGSEA. This CDR3 region has 14 residues. CDR3 DNA: TGCAGCGTGGAGCGGGACAGGGGGTTCGGCGAGCAGTACTTC. As protein: CSVERDRGFGEQYF.

The chain links TRBV11-2 to TRBJ2-1; maybe TRBD2 (6 bases). Deletions cut 0 bases from V and 12 bases from J, with 9 bases between. Germline loops: CDR1 SGHAT, CDR2 FQNNGV. The CDR3 sequence is 12 residues long. This CDR3 is CASSLEAAGQFF. As DNA, the CDR3 is TGTGCCAGCAGCTTAGAAGCAGCGGGGCAGTTCTTC.

The sample holds a few counts of this clonotype. This could be a read error, since a much larger clone is one nucleotide away. The chain has TRBV12-3 or TRBV12-4 and TRBJ2-5; 7 bases are shared with TRBD1. The CDR3 is 14 residues long. V trimming: 8 bases; J trimming: 2 bases; junction bases outside the gene matches: 8. The CDR3 DNA reads TGTGCCAGCGGTGGGGCAGGGGGACAAGAGACCCAGTACTTC. It specifies CASGGAGGQETQYF.

This chain links TRBV6-1 with TRBJ1-4; D is perhaps TRBD1 (5 bases). The CDR3 loop spans 13 amino acids. Between the trimmed V and J ends, which lost 6 bases and 12 bases, there was a span of 17 bases. Germline V CDR1 and CDR2: MNHNS, SASEGT. The CDR3 DNA is TGTGCCAGCAGGGAGGACACCCTCTCACAACTGTTTTTT. It specifies CASREDTLSQLFF.

The V call is TRBV19, the J call TRBJ2-2; the D call may be TRBD1 or TRBD2 (5 bases each). Between the trimmed V and J ends, which lost 3 bases and 4 bases, there was a span of 15 bases. CDR3 length: 16 amino acids. Germline assignment: CDR1 LNHDA and CDR2 SQIVND (reference sequence). The CDR3 DNA is TGTGCCAGTAGTATCGGGGCAGGTGGTGCCACCGGGGAGCTGTTTTTT. Protein sequence: CASSIGAGGATGELFF.

The chain couples TRBV20-1 to TRBJ2-6; a weak D match, TRBD1 (5 bases). CDR1 DFQATT and CDR2 SNEGSKA come from the germline V gene (reference sequence). The V and J ends lost 0 bases and 2 bases respectively, with 5 bases between them. The CDR3 consists of 14 residues. In DNA form, the CDR3 reads TGCAGTGCTAGAGAAGGGGCTGGGGCCAACGTCCTGACTTTC. This sequence encodes CSAREGAGANVLTF.

In its sample, this clonotype was seen a few times. The genes are TRBV4-1 and TRBJ1-1; maybe TRBD1 (5 bases). CDR3 length equals 15 residues. Germline CDR1 MGHRA, CDR2 YSYEKL. V was shortened by 1 base and J by 5 bases, with 14 bases between the two germline ends. Here the CDR3 DNA reads TGCGCCAGCAGCCAAGGCCCGGGGGGAGGAACTGAAGCTTTCTTT. Amino acids: CASSQGPGGGTEAFF.

This clonotype was seen once. This chain connects TRBV9 to TRBJ1-2, with 9 bases fitting TRBD1. V was pared by 1 base and J by 5 bases, with 9 bases of the junction left unmatched. The CDR3 totals 16 residues. Germline lookup yields CDR1 SGDLS and CDR2 YYNGEE. The CDR3 is CASSVHEQGAGYGYTF. In DNA form, the CDR3 reads TGTGCCAGCAGCGTACACGAACAGGGGGCAGGGTATGGCTACACCTTC.

This clonotype came up many times. CDR3 in amino acids: CASSPRSLWNTEAFF. For the CDR3, the DNA is TGTGCCAGCAGTCCCCGATCGTTGTGGAACACTGAAGCTTTCTTT. The chain combines TRBV28 with TRBJ1-1; no clear D gene. Germline V gene data show CDR1 as MDHEN and CDR2 as SYDVKM. The germline V and J ends were trimmed by 5 bases and 1 base, with 14 bases remaining between them. There are 15 residues in the CDR3.